Given below is one T cell receptor beta chain in context. Its antigen is still unknown. The CDR3 runs 13 residues. Germline lookup yields CDR1 SGHTA and CDR2 FQGNSA. V was shortened by 1 base and J by 12 bases, with 13 bases between the two germline ends. There was one heparinised blood draw per donor, averaging about 116 mL. CD45RO/CCR7/CD25/CD127/CD95/CD27 sorting isolated CD4+ naive, central memory, regulatory and stem cell-like memory cells. These data originate in a study of beta chain features in type 1 diabetes. Points from the study as a whole: The influence of HLA type on TCRB rearrangement stayed undetermined.

Sequenced material consisted of expressed TCRB transcripts (all of the isolated RNA was reverse transcribed). The average output of naive, central memory and regulatory T cell samples was approximately 3.6 million reads. Method: immunoSEQ multiplex PCR; TCRdb's copy keeps in-frame clones and lacks some. The table lists some 410,000 clones, 11% to 15% of them singletons. The TCR originated in a man aged 25-40 years in good health. The chain combines TRBV7-2 with TRBJ2-1; D is perhaps TRBD1 (6 bases). Material: naive CD4+ T cells from blood. The CDR3 region has the DNA TGTGCCAGCAGCTTAGGGTTACAGGGTCGGCAGTTCTTC. Its protein is CASSLGLQGRQFF.